This entry is about one T cell receptor beta chain. Trimming removed 3 bases at V and 1 base at J, with 11 bases between. Per the germline V gene, CDR1 is SGHVS and CDR2 is FQNEAQ. The CDR3 is 15 residues long. This entry is derived from a study of blood T cell repertoires in COVID-19. Study overall: The United States, Italy and Spain were the sources of the acute and convalescent COVID-19 samples. The analysed material was cDNA or gDNA that came from T cells, B-cell-depleted T cells, or PBMCs.

Per the original data handling: By means of reference gene primer amplification, nucleated cell counts were estimated. The assay was immunoSEQ multiplex PCR, and TCRdb's table has in-frame clones only and misses some. V, J and clone size derive from that table, while D and trimming were established from the DNA sequence. The sample shows some 110,000 clones, approximately 83% of them seen only once. The source is a woman aged 70 to 79 with acute or convalescent COVID-19. The chain is built from TRBV7-8 and TRBJ2-3, with D possibly TRBD2 on 6 matching bases. Sequencing was performed on peripheral blood. DNA of the CDR3: TGTGCCAGCAGCTTCCTTGCGGGGCGCACAGATACGCAGTATTTT. The encoded protein is CASSFLAGRTDTQYF. Using reference TRBV7-8 and TRBJ2-3 for the parts outside the CDR3, the full variable domain is GAGVSQSPRYKVAKRGQDVALRCDPISGHVSLFWYQQALGQGPEFLTYFQNEAQLDKSGLPSDRFFAERPEGSVSTLKIQRTQQEDSAVYLCASSFLAGRTDTQYFGPGTRLTVL.